This is a list of T cell receptor beta chains from one sample in a study. TCRdb reanalysed the RT-PCR reads using MiXCR and keeps one entry per CDR3 protein. Of about 700,000 distinct CDR3 sequences in the sample, 11% to 15% are singletons; the top ten hold about 3.9%. The specimen sequenced was memory CD4+ T cells from blood. These receptors all stem from a female donor in good health, serving as a healthy control. The CDR3 runs from the conserved cysteine through the conserved F or W. Fields, in order: D gene, J gene, clone size, V gene, CDR3 protein, CDR3 DNA. A D gene is named only where the DNA matches it firmly. Clone size is stated in some rows and not others, as once, few, many or a class when expanded.

d_call: TRBD2; j_call: TRBJ2-7; clone_size: few; v_call: TRBV5-1; cdr3_aa: CASSGSGGFYEQYF; cdr3_nt: TGCGCCAGTTCGGGAAGCGGGGGCTTCTACGAGCAGTACTTC
d_call: TRBD2; j_call: TRBJ2-7; clone_size: few; v_call: TRBV20-1; cdr3_aa: CSARVRLASGSRYEQYF; cdr3_nt: TGCAGTGCTAGGGTCCGTCTGGCTAGCGGGAGTCGGTACGAGCAGTACTTC
d_call: .; j_call: TRBJ2-2; clone_size: many; v_call: TRBV6-5; cdr3_aa: CASSSRGFTGELFF; cdr3_nt: TGTGCCAGCAGTTCGCGGGGCTTCACCGGGGAGCTGTTTTTT
d_call: TRBD1; j_call: TRBJ2-1; clone_size: many; v_call: TRBV5-1; cdr3_aa: CASSYGTGGAQLGGEQFF; cdr3_nt: TGCGCCAGCAGCTATGGGACAGGGGGCGCCCAGCTTGGCGGTGAGCAGTTCTTC
d_call: TRBD1; j_call: TRBJ1-6; clone_size: few; v_call: TRBV12-3/TRBV12-4; cdr3_aa: CASSSQGVASPLHF; cdr3_nt: TGTGCCAGCAGTTCCCAGGGGGTGGCTTCACCCCTCCACTTT
d_call: TRBD2; j_call: TRBJ2-2; clone_size: .; v_call: TRBV20-1; cdr3_aa: CSARDRLAGVIAGELFF; cdr3_nt: TGCAGTGCTAGAGATAGGCTAGCGGGAGTTATCGCCGGGGAGCTGTTTTTT
d_call: .; j_call: TRBJ1-4; clone_size: .; v_call: TRBV15; cdr3_aa: CATSRDTNEKLFF; cdr3_nt: TGTGCCACCAGCAGAGATACTAATGAAAAACTGTTTTTT
d_call: TRBD1; j_call: TRBJ2-7; clone_size: .; v_call: TRBV7-2; cdr3_aa: CASSPGTGGREQYF; cdr3_nt: TGTGCCAGCAGCCCAGGGACAGGGGGCCGGGAGCAGTACTTC
d_call: TRBD1; j_call: TRBJ1-2; clone_size: few; v_call: TRBV10-3; cdr3_aa: CAANPGQGSTGGYTF; cdr3_nt: TGTGCCGCCAACCCGGGACAGGGCTCGACGGGCGGCTACACCTTC
d_call: TRBD2; j_call: TRBJ2-7; clone_size: few; v_call: TRBV7-2; cdr3_aa: CASSLEPSGRSEQYF; cdr3_nt: TGTGCCAGCAGCTTAGAGCCTAGCGGGAGATCCGAGCAGTACTTC
d_call: TRBD1; j_call: TRBJ2-2; clone_size: few; v_call: TRBV7-9; cdr3_aa: CASSGLRDRPLDTGELFF; cdr3_nt: TGTGCCAGCAGCGGGCTGAGGGACAGGCCATTAGACACCGGGGAGCTGTTTTTT
d_call: .; j_call: TRBJ1-4; clone_size: .; v_call: TRBV5-1; cdr3_aa: CASSLGKTPTNEKLFF; cdr3_nt: TGCGCCAGCAGCTTGGGCAAAACTCCAACTAATGAAAAACTGTTTTTT
d_call: TRBD2; j_call: TRBJ2-3; clone_size: few; v_call: TRBV6-2/TRBV6-3; cdr3_aa: CASSYGILAGIPTDTQYF; cdr3_nt: TGTGCCAGCAGTTACGGGATCCTAGCGGGAATTCCCACAGATACGCAGTATTTT
d_call: .; j_call: TRBJ2-2; clone_size: few; v_call: TRBV28; cdr3_aa: CASTSEGRNTGELFF; cdr3_nt: TGTGCCAGCACCTCCGAGGGACGGAACACCGGGGAGCTGTTTTTT
d_call: TRBD1; j_call: TRBJ1-5; clone_size: .; v_call: TRBV6-2/TRBV6-3; cdr3_aa: CASSYAGQVAGQPQHF; cdr3_nt: TGTGCCAGCAGTTACGCGGGACAGGTGGCGGGTCAGCCCCAGCATTTT
d_call: .; j_call: TRBJ2-3; clone_size: .; v_call: TRBV7-2; cdr3_aa: CASSFFLFQRAITDTQYF; cdr3_nt: TGTGCCAGCAGCTTCTTCCTCTTTCAGCGGGCCATCACAGATACGCAGTATTTT
d_call: .; j_call: TRBJ2-2; clone_size: .; v_call: TRBV5-1; cdr3_aa: CASSWGALATGELFF; cdr3_nt: TGCGCCAGCAGCTGGGGGGCCCTGGCAACCGGGGAGCTGTTTTTT
d_call: .; j_call: TRBJ2-7; clone_size: few; v_call: TRBV6-2/TRBV6-3; cdr3_aa: CASSQTRNEQYF; cdr3_nt: TGTGCCAGCAGTCAAACTAGAAACGAGCAGTACTTC
d_call: .; j_call: TRBJ2-7; clone_size: few; v_call: TRBV5-1; cdr3_aa: CASSPMGVSYEQYF; cdr3_nt: TGCGCCAGCAGCCCTATGGGGGTATCCTACGAGCAGTACTTC
d_call: TRBD1; j_call: TRBJ1-4; clone_size: few; v_call: TRBV7-9; cdr3_aa: CASRPTGGNEKLFF; cdr3_nt: TGTGCCAGCAGGCCTACAGGGGGGAATGAAAAACTGTTTTTT